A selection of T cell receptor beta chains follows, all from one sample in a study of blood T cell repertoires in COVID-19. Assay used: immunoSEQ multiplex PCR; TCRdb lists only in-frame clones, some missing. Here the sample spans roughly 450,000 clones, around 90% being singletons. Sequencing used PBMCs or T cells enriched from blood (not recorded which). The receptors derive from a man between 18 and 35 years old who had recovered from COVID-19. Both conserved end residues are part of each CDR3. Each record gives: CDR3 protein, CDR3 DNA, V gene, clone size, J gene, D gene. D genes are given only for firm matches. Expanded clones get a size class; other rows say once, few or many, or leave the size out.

CASIAGRGLSYNEQFF | TGTGCCAGCATCGCAGGTAGGGGCCTGTCCTACAATGAGCAGTTCTTC | TRBV2 | . | TRBJ2-1 | .
CASSLTGGSYNEQFF | TGCGCCAGCAGCTTGACCGGAGGGTCCTACAATGAGCAGTTCTTC | TRBV5-1 | . | TRBJ2-1 | .
CASSQEGTGRTGELFF | TGTGCCAGCAGCCAAGAAGGGACAGGGAGGACCGGGGAGCTGTTTTTT | TRBV3-1/TRBV3-2 | . | TRBJ2-2 | TRBD1
CASSTGTSASYEQYF | TGTGCCAGCAGCACCGGGACTAGCGCCTCCTACGAGCAGTACTTC | TRBV5-4 | few | TRBJ2-7 | TRBD2
CASSSGFPDNEQFF | TGCGCCAGCAGTTCGGGGTTCCCTGACAATGAGCAGTTCTTC | TRBV10-1 | . | TRBJ2-1 | .
CATKRGRGDTEAFF | TGTGCCACTAAACGCGGCAGGGGAGACACTGAAGCTTTCTTT | TRBV7-2 | . | TRBJ1-1 | .
CASSLLGGSTDTQYF | TGTGCCAGCAGCTTGTTAGGCGGGAGTACAGATACGCAGTATTTT | TRBV5-4 | . | TRBJ2-3 | TRBD2
CASSQSVRTGNIQYF | TGTGCCAGCAGCCAATCCGTTAGGACAGGGAACATTCAGTACTTC | TRBV16 | . | TRBJ2-4 | TRBD1
CATSDSLYNEQFF | TGTGCCACCAGTGATTCACTGTACAATGAGCAGTTCTTC | TRBV24-1 | . | TRBJ2-1 | .
CASTLQGGQGANYGYTF | TGTGCCAGCACACTTCAGGGGGGGCAGGGGGCGAACTATGGCTACACCTTC | TRBV3-1/TRBV3-2 | . | TRBJ1-2 | TRBD1
CASSAPGTGNSPLHF | TGTGCCAGCAGCGCCCCCGGGACAGGGAATTCACCCCTCCACTTT | TRBV9 | . | TRBJ1-6 | TRBD1
CASSLGAGAGEQYF | TGCGCCAGCAGCTTGGGCGCGGGGGCGGGGGAGCAGTACTTC | TRBV5-1 | . | TRBJ2-7 | .
CASSLVEGRVRSYEQYF | TGTGCCAGCAGCTTAGTGGAGGGGCGGGTGAGGTCCTACGAGCAGTACTTC | TRBV13 | . | TRBJ2-7 | .
CSVDGQGSYEQYF | TGCAGCGTAGACGGACAGGGCTCCTACGAGCAGTACTTC | TRBV29-1 | . | TRBJ2-7 | TRBD1
CASSFRSGDYGYTF | TGTGCCAGCAGCTTTCGCTCCGGGGACTATGGCTACACCTTC | TRBV5-5 | few | TRBJ1-2 | .
CASSLWAWQRGYTF | TGTGCCAGCAGTTTATGGGCCTGGCAAAGAGGCTACACCTTC | TRBV28 | few | TRBJ1-2 | .
CASSDYAVATDTQYF | TGTGCCAGTAGTGACTATGCGGTAGCTACAGATACGCAGTATTTT | TRBV19 | . | TRBJ2-3 | .
CAWKGTTYNSPLHF | TGTGCCTGGAAAGGGACTACCTATAATTCACCCCTCCACTTT | TRBV30 | . | TRBJ1-6 | .
CASSQETWGQKKLFF | TGTGCCAGCAGCCAAGAAACCTGGGGCCAGAAAAAACTGTTTTTT | TRBV3-1/TRBV3-2 | . | TRBJ1-4 | .
CASSGGLAGGTQYF | TGTGCCAGCAGTGGGGGACTAGCGGGAGGTACGCAGTATTTT | TRBV2 | . | TRBJ2-3 | TRBD2
CASSPRTQLNTEAFF | TGTGCCAGCAGCCCCCGGACTCAGCTAAACACTGAAGCTTTCTTT | TRBV9 | once | TRBJ1-1 | .
CASSLEIAGEGEQFF | TGCGCCAGCAGCTTGGAAATAGCGGGAGAGGGCGAGCAGTTCTTC | TRBV5-1 | . | TRBJ2-1 | TRBD2
CAWSVGTAGVNTEAFF | TGTGCCTGGAGTGTAGGTACGGCAGGGGTGAACACTGAAGCTTTCTTT | TRBV30 | . | TRBJ1-1 | .
CASSLTSGSGNEQFF | TGTGCCAGCAGCTTGACTAGCGGGTCAGGGAATGAGCAGTTCTTC | TRBV11-2 | few | TRBJ2-1 | TRBD2
CASSVQDNQPQHF | TGTGCCAGCAGTGTTCAGGACAATCAGCCCCAGCATTTT | TRBV6-4 | many | TRBJ1-5 | .
CAISWTSQDTQYF | TGTGCCATCAGTTGGACTAGTCAAGATACGCAGTATTTT | TRBV10-3 | . | TRBJ2-3 | TRBD2